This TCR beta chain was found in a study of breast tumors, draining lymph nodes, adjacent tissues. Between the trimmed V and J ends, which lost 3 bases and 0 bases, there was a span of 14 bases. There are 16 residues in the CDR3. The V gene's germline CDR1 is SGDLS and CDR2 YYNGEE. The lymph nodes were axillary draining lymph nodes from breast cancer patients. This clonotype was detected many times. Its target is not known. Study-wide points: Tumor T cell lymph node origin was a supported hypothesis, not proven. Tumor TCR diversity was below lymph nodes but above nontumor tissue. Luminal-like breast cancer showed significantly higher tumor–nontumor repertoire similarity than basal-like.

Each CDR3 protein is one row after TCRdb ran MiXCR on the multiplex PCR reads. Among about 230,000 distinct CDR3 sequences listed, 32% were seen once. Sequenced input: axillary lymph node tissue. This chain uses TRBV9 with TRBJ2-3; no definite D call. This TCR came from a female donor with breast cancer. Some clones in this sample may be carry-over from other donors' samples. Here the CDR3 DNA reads TGTGCCAGCAGCGCACGTACTAAAGCTAGCACAGATACGCAGTATTTT. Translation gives CASSARTKASTDTQYF. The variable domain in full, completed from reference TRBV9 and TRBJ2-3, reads DSGVTQTPKHLITATGQRVTLRCSPRSGDLSVYWYQQSLDQGLQFLIQYYNGEERAKGNILERFSAQQFPDLHSELNLSSLELGDSALYFCASSARTKASTDTQYFGPGTRLTVL.